Listed below are T cell receptor beta chains from one sample, sequenced in a study of identical twins. Each CDR3 protein is one row after TCRdb ran MiXCR on the 5' RACE reads. The sample shows hundreds of thousands of distinct CDR3 sequences, around 21% of them seen only once. These data were also reused for a study on T cells expressing NK-cell markers.

Source material: PBMCs. The receptor set was obtained from a woman aged 18-35 years in good health. The CDR3 runs from the conserved cysteine through the conserved F or W. D genes are given only for firm matches. Size is stated for part of the rows, as once, few or many counts, or as a class when the clone is expanded.

V gene	clone size	J gene	D gene	CDR3 DNA	CDR3 protein
TRBV6-1	NA	TRBJ2-7	NA	TGTGCCAGCAGCCAAACCGCCGGACAGTCCTACGAGCAGTACTTC	CASSQTAGQSYEQYF
TRBV7-2	NA	TRBJ2-7	NA	TGTGCCAGCAGTTCACTCACATGGGGCCATTACGAGCAGTACTTC	CASSSLTWGHYEQYF
TRBV15	NA	TRBJ1-6	NA	TGTGCCACCAGCAGAGTTCGCGGCGGTTCACCCCTCCACTTT	CATSRVRGGSPLHF
TRBV29-1	many	TRBJ2-1	NA	TGCAGCGTTGATCGGGAGACATACAATGAGCAGTTCTTC	CSVDRETYNEQFF
TRBV5-1	NA	TRBJ2-3	NA	TGCGCCAGCAGCGTGTACAGTTCTAGCACAGATACGCAGTATTTT	CASSVYSSSTDTQYF
TRBV11-2	NA	TRBJ2-3	NA	TGTGCCAGCAGCTTATCGCAGAATACGCAGTATTTT	CASSLSQNTQYF
TRBV11-2	few	TRBJ2-5	NA	TGTGCCAGCAGCTTAGAATTGTCCCAGTACTTC	CASSLELSQYF
TRBV6-2/TRBV6-3	many	TRBJ2-1	NA	TGTGCCAGCAGCCCCGAGAGGGAGCAGTTCTTC	CASSPEREQFF
TRBV7-2	few	TRBJ1-1	NA	TGTGCCAGCATCGGCGCGGCGAGGATCTCTGAAGCTTTCTTT	CASIGAARISEAFF
TRBV20-1	NA	TRBJ2-7	NA	TGCAGTGCTAGAGATCATGGCGGGAACTACGAGCAGTACTTC	CSARDHGGNYEQYF
TRBV4-1	NA	TRBJ1-1	NA	TGCGCCAGCAGCCAAGATAGTCTGCGAACAGTCAACACTGAAGCTTTCTTT	CASSQDSLRTVNTEAFF
TRBV9	few	TRBJ2-3	NA	TGTGCCAGCAGCGCTATAGGGTACAGTACAGATACGCAGTATTTT	CASSAIGYSTDTQYF
TRBV11-2	few	TRBJ1-2	NA	TGTGCCAGCAGTTCGGCGTGGGAAGGTGGCTACACCTTC	CASSSAWEGGYTF
TRBV7-9	NA	TRBJ2-1	NA	TGTGCCAGCAGCTCCACCGCATATGCAAGGAATGAGCAGTTCTTC	CASSSTAYARNEQFF
TRBV12-3/TRBV12-4	few	TRBJ2-7	NA	TGTGCCAGCAGTTCCGAGGGAGCGCCGTACTTC	CASSSEGAPYF
TRBV20-1	few	TRBJ2-2	NA	TGCAGTGCTAAGGAGAACACCGGGGAGCTGTTTTTT	CSAKENTGELFF